This T cell receptor beta chain emerged from a study of T cells after yellow fever vaccination. Trimming at V came to 6 bases and at J to 0 bases, leaving 6 bases not matched to a gene. Germline V gene data show CDR1 as DFQATT and CDR2 as SNEGSKA (reference sequence). CDR3 length equals 14 residues. TCRdb fed the 5' RACE reads into MiXCR, producing one record per CDR3 protein. The sample has about 630,000 distinct CDR3 sequences, approximately 13% seen once. The sample in question was PBMCs, obtained on the day of the yellow fever booster vaccination. The receptor was isolated from a man aged 25-40 years who received the YFV17D yellow fever vaccine. This chain connects TRBV20-1 to TRBJ2-7, with 9 bases that match TRBD1. CDR3 region: CSAAPGQGSYEQYF. The CDR3 bases are TGCAGTGCGGCCCCGGGACAGGGCTCCTACGAGCAGTACTTC.